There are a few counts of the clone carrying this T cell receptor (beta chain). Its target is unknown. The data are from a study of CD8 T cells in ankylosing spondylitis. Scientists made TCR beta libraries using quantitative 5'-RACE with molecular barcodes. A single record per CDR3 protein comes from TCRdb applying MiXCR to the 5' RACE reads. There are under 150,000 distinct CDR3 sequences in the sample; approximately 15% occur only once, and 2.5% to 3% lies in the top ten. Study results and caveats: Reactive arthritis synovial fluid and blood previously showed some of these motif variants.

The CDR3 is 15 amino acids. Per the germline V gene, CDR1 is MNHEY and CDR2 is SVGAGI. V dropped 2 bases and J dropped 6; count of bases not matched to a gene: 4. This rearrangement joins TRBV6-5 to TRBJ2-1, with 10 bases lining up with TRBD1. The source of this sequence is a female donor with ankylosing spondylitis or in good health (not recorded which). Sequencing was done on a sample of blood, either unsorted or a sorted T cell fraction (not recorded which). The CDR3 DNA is TGTGCCAGCAGTTACGGGACAGGGGCGATCAATGAGCAGTTCTTC. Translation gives CASSYGTGAINEQFF.